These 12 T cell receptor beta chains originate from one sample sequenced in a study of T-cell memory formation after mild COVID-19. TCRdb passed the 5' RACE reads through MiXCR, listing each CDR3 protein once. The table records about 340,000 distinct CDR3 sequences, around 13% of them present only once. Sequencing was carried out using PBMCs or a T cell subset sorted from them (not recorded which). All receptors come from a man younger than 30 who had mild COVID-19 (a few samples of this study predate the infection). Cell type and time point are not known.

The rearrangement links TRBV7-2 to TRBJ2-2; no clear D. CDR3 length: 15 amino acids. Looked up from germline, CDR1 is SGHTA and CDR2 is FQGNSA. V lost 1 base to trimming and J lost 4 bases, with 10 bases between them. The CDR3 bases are TGTGCCAGCAGCTTAGTTGCGCGAGGCACCGGGGAGCTGTTTTTT. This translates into CASSLVARGTGELFF.

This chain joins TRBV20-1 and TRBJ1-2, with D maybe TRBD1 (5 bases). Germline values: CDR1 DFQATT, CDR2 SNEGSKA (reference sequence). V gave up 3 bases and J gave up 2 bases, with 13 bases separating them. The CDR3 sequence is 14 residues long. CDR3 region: CSARGTEENYGYTF. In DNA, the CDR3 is TGCAGTGCTAGGGGGACCGAGGAGAACTATGGCTACACCTTC.

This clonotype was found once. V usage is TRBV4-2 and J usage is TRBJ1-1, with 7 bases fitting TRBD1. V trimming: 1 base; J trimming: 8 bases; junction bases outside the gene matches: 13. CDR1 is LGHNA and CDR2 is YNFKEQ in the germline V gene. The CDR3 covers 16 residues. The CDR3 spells CASSQGDGQGVQEAFF. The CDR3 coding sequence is TGTGCCAGCAGCCAAGGCGACGGGCAGGGGGTCCAGGAAGCTTTCTTT.

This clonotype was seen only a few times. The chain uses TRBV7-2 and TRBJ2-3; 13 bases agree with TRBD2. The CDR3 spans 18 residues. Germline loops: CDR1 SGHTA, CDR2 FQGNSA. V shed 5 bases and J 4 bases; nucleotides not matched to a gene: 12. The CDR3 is CASSPRLAGGGRADTQYF. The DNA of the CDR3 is TGTGCCAGCAGCCCGAGACTAGCGGGGGGAGGAAGGGCAGATACGCAGTATTTT.

CDR3 sequence (DNA): TGCGCCAGCAGCCAAGAGCTAGCGGGGGGCTCTTACAATGAGCAGTTCTTC. It is translated as CASSQELAGGSYNEQFF. This chain joins TRBV4-3 and TRBJ2-1, with TRBD2 matching 11 bases. V lost 0 bases to trimming and J lost 4 bases; unmatched junction nucleotides: 5. The CDR3 has 17 residues. From germline, CDR1 is LGHNA and CDR2 YSLEER.

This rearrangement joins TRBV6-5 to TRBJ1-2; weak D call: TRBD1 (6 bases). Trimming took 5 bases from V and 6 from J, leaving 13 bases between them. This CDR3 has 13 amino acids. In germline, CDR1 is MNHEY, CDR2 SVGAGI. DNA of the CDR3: TGTGCCAGCAGTCGGGCAGGGGCGGATGGCTACACCTTC. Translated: CASSRAGADGYTF.

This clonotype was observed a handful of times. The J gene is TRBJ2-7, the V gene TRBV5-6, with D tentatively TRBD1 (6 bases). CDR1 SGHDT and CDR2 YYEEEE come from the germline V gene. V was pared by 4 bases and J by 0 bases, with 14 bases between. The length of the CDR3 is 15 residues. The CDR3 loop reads CASSQDSRYSYEQYF. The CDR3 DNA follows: TGTGCCAGCAGCCAGGACAGCCGCTACTCCTACGAGCAGTACTTC.

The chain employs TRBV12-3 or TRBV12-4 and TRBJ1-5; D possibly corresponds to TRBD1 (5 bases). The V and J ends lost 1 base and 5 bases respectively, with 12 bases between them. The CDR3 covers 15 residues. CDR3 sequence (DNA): TGTGCCAGCAGTTTAGGGCAGGGTGGGTATCAGCCCCAGCATTTT. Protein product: CASSLGQGGYQPQHF.

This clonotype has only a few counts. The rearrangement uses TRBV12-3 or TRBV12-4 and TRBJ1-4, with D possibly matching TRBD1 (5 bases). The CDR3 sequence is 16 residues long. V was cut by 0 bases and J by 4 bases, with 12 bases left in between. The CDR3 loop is CASSLATGTGNEKLFF. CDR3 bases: TGTGCCAGCAGTTTAGCGACCGGGACGGGTAATGAAAAACTGTTTTTT.

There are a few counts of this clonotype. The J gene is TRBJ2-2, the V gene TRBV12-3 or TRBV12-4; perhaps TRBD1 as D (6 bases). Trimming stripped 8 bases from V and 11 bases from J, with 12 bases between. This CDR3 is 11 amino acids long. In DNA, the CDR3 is TGTGCCAGCGGGTACAGGGATGAGCTGTTTTTT. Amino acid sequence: CASGYRDELFF.

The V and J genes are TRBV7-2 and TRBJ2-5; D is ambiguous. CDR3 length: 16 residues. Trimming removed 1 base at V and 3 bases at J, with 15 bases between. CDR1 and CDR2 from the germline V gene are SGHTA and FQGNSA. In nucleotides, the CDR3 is TGTGCCAGCAGCTTAGTGGGCAGTAAAAGGGAAGAGACCCAGTACTTC. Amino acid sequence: CASSLVGSKREETQYF.

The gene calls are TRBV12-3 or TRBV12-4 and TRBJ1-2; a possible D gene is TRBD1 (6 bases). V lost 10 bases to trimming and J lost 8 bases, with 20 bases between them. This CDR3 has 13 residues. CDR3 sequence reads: CATHITSGEGYTF. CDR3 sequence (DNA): TGTGCCACCCATATTACTTCAGGGGAAGGCTACACCTTC.